The 31 T cell receptor beta chains below were found in one sample sequenced in a study of Tregs in tolerant kidney transplant recipients. Method: immunoSEQ multiplex PCR; TCRdb's copy keeps in-frame clones and lacks some. The table lists 74,000 or so clones, around 90% of them singletons. The nonmyeloablative bone marrow transplants came from related graft donors, with transient mixed chimerism. Sequencing used CD4+ T cells from blood (PBMCs), obtained 24 months after the transplant. These receptors came from a human patient who received a combined kidney and bone marrow transplant. The graft donor may have given rise to some T cells.

The CDR3 DNA is TGTGCCAGCAGCATTAATACAGGGGTAGAGGGCTACACCTTC. Its protein is CASSINTGVEGYTF. V usage is TRBV7-2 and J usage is TRBJ1-2; 7 bases are shared with TRBD1. CDR3 length: 14 residues. The V gene end was trimmed by 5 bases and the J gene end by 8 bases; junction bases not matched to a gene: 11. Germline values: CDR1 SGHTA, CDR2 FQGNSA.

This clone has only one observation. This rearrangement joins TRBV4-3 to TRBJ1-1, with D tentatively TRBD1 (6 bases). Germline CDR1 reads LGHNA; CDR2 reads YSLEER. Trimming took 3 bases from V and 3 from J, leaving 11 bases between them. This CDR3 spans 14 amino acids. The CDR3 spells CASSQRGGDTEAFF. DNA of the CDR3: TGCGCCAGCAGCCAGAGGGGGGGGGACACTGAAGCTTTCTTT.

The rearrangement joins TRBV11-2 to TRBJ2-3; no clear D gene. This CDR3 is 14 amino acids long. Trimming removed 5 bases from V and 2 bases from J, with 11 bases in between. Germline V gene data show CDR1 as SGHAT and CDR2 as FQNNGV. Written as DNA, the CDR3 is TGTGCCAGCAGCCACAAGACTTTCACAGATACGCAGTATTTT. It is translated as CASSHKTFTDTQYF.

The CDR3 reads CASRVDREGNQPQHF. The CDR3 DNA is TGTGCCAGTAGGGTTGACAGGGAAGGCAATCAGCCCCAGCATTTT. The chain carries TRBV19 and TRBJ1-5, with TRBD1 matching 7 bases. This CDR3 is 15 amino acids long. V lost 6 bases to trimming and J lost 2 bases; unmatched junction nucleotides: 7. Germline lookup yields CDR1 LNHDA and CDR2 SQIVND (reference sequence).

The chain joins TRBV28 to TRBJ2-5; D is ambiguous. CDR1 and CDR2 from the germline V gene are MDHEN and SYDVKM. V gave up 1 base and J gave up 1 base, with 10 bases separating them. CDR3 size: 15 residues. The CDR3 spells CASSLLAFLQETQYF. The CDR3 coding sequence is TGTGCCAGCAGTTTATTGGCTTTCCTCCAAGAGACCCAGTACTTC.

The chain is built from TRBV7-2 and TRBJ1-3; D is ambiguous. V was trimmed by 2 bases and J by 0 bases, leaving 11 bases between them. Germline V CDR1 and CDR2: SGHTA, FQGNSA. This CDR3 comprises 16 residues. The CDR3 protein is CASSLSQAASGNTIYF. DNA for the CDR3: TGTGCCAGCAGCTTAAGTCAGGCTGCCTCTGGAAACACCATATATTTT.

The chain carries TRBV29-1 and TRBJ2-5, with 7 bases fitting TRBD2. The CDR3 totals 13 residues. Looked up from germline, CDR1 is SQVTM and CDR2 is ANQGSEA. Germline trimming cut 2 bases from V and 2 bases from J; bases unmatched to any gene: 2. Written as DNA, the CDR3 is TGCAGCGTTGAATGGGGGGGACAAGAGACCCAGTACTTC. It translates to CSVEWGGQETQYF.

This rearrangement joins TRBV15 to TRBJ2-3; tentative D call: TRBD2 (6 bases). In germline, CDR1 is LNHNV, CDR2 YYDKDF (reference sequence). The CDR3 has 14 amino acids. Deletions cut 3 bases from V and 4 bases from J, with 11 bases between. The DNA for the CDR3 is TGTGCCACCAGCAGGACTAGAGGCGCAGATACGCAGTATTTT. This translates into CATSRTRGADTQYF.

This clone has more than one count but fewer than ten. The V and J genes are TRBV2 and TRBJ2-7, with 7 bases matching TRBD1. The germline CDR1 and CDR2 sequences are SNHLY and FYNNEI. The CDR3 contains 13 residues. Trimming removed 7 bases from V and 6 bases from J; junction bases left unmatched: 9. The CDR3 is CASKNDRAFEQYF. DNA for the CDR3: TGTGCCAGCAAGAACGACAGGGCATTCGAGCAGTACTTC.

The genes are TRBV11-2 and TRBJ2-3, with TRBD2 identical over 9 bases. The CDR3 spans 16 residues. Germline V gives CDR1 SGHAT, CDR2 FQNNGV. After removal of 5 bases from V and 2 bases from J, the junction contained 8 bases not matched to a gene. CDR3 sequence: CASSRAGGAFTDTQYF. CDR3 sequence (DNA): TGTGCCAGCAGCCGGGCGGGGGGGGCCTTCACAGATACGCAGTATTTT.

The chain links TRBV28 to TRBJ2-3, with D uncertain. This CDR3 is 14 amino acids long. Trimming took 4 bases from V and 0 from J, leaving 8 bases between them. Germline values: CDR1 MDHEN, CDR2 SYDVKM. CDR3 DNA: TGTGCCAGCAGTTCCCCGACTAGCACAGATACGCAGTATTTT. This translates into CASSSPTSTDTQYF.

V and J are TRBV30 and TRBJ2-7; unclear D gene. Germline lookup yields CDR1 GTSNPN and CDR2 SVGIG (reference sequence). The CDR3 loop spans 11 amino acids. V lost 1 base and J lost 5, with 6 bases in between. The CDR3 loop is CAWSAFHEQYF. The CDR3 DNA reads TGTGCCTGGAGTGCGTTCCACGAGCAGTACTTC.

The chain joins TRBV5-4 to TRBJ2-7; 8 nucleotides match TRBD2. The germline V gene has CDR1 SGHNT and CDR2 YYREEE (reference sequence). CDR3 length equals 16 residues. V trimming: 0 bases; J trimming: 3 bases; junction bases outside the gene matches: 8. The CDR3 DNA follows: TGTGCCAGCAGCTTGGATCGAGCGGGAGATCTCTACGAGCAGTACTTC. Its translation: CASSLDRAGDLYEQYF.

The rearrangement uses TRBV7-2 and TRBJ2-3; possible D gene TRBD2, 6 bases. The germline V gene encodes CDR1 SGHTA and CDR2 FQGNSA. The CDR3 runs 15 residues. The V end lost 1 base, the J end lost 2 bases, and 10 bases lay between the germline ends. CDR3 region: CASSLGGELTDTQYF. In nucleotides, the CDR3 is TGTGCCAGCAGCTTAGGGGGGGAACTCACAGATACGCAGTATTTT.

The chain employs TRBV7-3 and TRBJ2-2; 7 nucleotides agree with TRBD2. Germline V gene sequence: CDR1 SGHTA, CDR2 FQGTGA. V was clipped by 2 bases and J by 5 bases; unmatched bases: 2. CDR3 length: 14 residues. CDR3 DNA: TGTGCCAGCAGCTTACGCGGGGGTACCGGGGAGCTGTTTTTT. Translated: CASSLRGGTGELFF.

The chain has TRBV7-2 and TRBJ2-7; TRBD2 matches 10 bases. This CDR3 contains 16 residues. The ends lost 1 base at V and 7 bases at J; junction bases unmatched: 10. Germline V gene sequence: CDR1 SGHTA, CDR2 FQGNSA. CDR3 nucleotide sequence: TGTGCCAGCAGCTTAGAGGGGACTAGCGCATCGCGGGAGCAGTACTTC. This codes for CASSLEGTSASREQYF. Full variable domain (missing parts from reference TRBV7-2 and TRBJ2-7): GAGVSQSPSNKVTEKGKDVELRCDPISGHTALYWYRQSLGQGLEFLIYFQGNSAPDKSGLPSDRFSAERTGGSVSTLTIQRTQQEDSAVYLCASSLEGTSASREQYFGPGTRLTVT.

Here the CDR3 reads CAWSVSRKGPSGGYTF. In DNA, the CDR3 is TGTGCCTGGAGTGTATCAAGGAAGGGTCCAAGCGGTGGCTACACCTTC. This chain uses TRBV30 with TRBJ1-2; unclear D gene. Germline CDR1 and CDR2: GTSNPN and SVGIG (reference sequence). V was pared by 0 bases and J by 7 bases, with 21 bases between. There are 16 residues in the CDR3.

This chain links TRBV5-4 with TRBJ2-1; TRBD2 matches at 10 bases. This CDR3 has 15 amino acids. Germline loops: CDR1 SGHNT, CDR2 YYREEE (reference sequence). J gave up 6 bases and V 0 bases, and 3 bases lay outside the gene matches. In nucleotides, the CDR3 is TGTGCCAGCAGCTTGGAAGCGGGAGGGATCAATGAGCAGTTCTTC. It translates to CASSLEAGGINEQFF.

The chain recombines TRBV6-5 with TRBJ1-1; TRBD1 matches 8 bases. Germline CDR1 MNHEY, CDR2 SVGAGI. V shed 5 bases, J shed 6 bases, and the junction held 8 bases outside the gene matches. This CDR3 has 14 amino acids. CDR3 DNA sequence: TGTGCCAGCAGTGCCGCAGGGGGCGTTTCTGAAGCTTTCTTT. Protein: CASSAAGGVSEAFF.

This chain connects TRBV5-4 to TRBJ2-5; 7 bases map to TRBD2. Germline V gene lookup returns CDR1 SGHNT and CDR2 YYREEE (reference sequence). This CDR3 comprises 15 residues. Trimming at V came to 4 bases and at J to 1 base, leaving 7 bases not matched to a gene. The CDR3 DNA reads TGTGCCAGCAGCCCAAGACTAGCAGGCCAAGAGACCCAGTACTTC. Translated, it gives CASSPRLAGQETQYF.

The CDR3 loop reads CASSEGHYNEQFF. The DNA of the CDR3 is TGTGCCAGCAGTGAGGGCCACTACAATGAGCAGTTCTTC. This chain joins TRBV6-1 and TRBJ2-1; D ambiguous. Trimming stripped 3 bases from V and 3 bases from J, with 6 bases between. CDR1 MNHNS and CDR2 SASEGT come from the germline V gene. CDR3 length: 13 residues.

J is TRBJ1-2 and V is TRBV18, with a possible D match to TRBD1 (6 bases). The V gene's germline CDR1 is KGHSH and CDR2 LQKENI. Trimming took 4 bases from V and 4 from J, leaving 22 bases between them. This CDR3 is built from 17 residues. This chain's CDR3 is CASSLSRDTNTRYGYTF. DNA of the CDR3: TGTGCCAGCTCACTGTCCCGGGACACCAACACCCGCTATGGCTACACCTTC.

The CDR3 reads CASSPRGLDEKLFF. The CDR3 DNA is TGTGCCAGCAGTCCGAGGGGGTTGGATGAAAAACTGTTTTTT. This chain connects TRBV27 to TRBJ1-4, with D possibly matching TRBD1 (6 bases). V dropped 5 bases and J dropped 6 bases, with 13 bases sitting between them. CDR3 length equals 14 residues. Per germline, CDR1 MNHEY and CDR2 SMNVEV (reference sequence). Full variable domain (outside the CDR3, taken from reference TRBV27 and TRBJ1-4): EAQVTQNPRYLITVTGKKLTVTCSQNMNHEYMSWYRQDPGLGLRQIYYSMNVEVTDKGDVPEGYKVSRKEKRNFPLILESPSPNQTSLYFCASSPRGLDEKLFFGSGTQLSVL.

Written as DNA, the CDR3 is TGTGCCAGCAGCCCCGGGACTAGCGGGGGGAGCTCCTACAATGAGCAGTTCTTC. Its protein is CASSPGTSGGSSYNEQFF. The rearrangement joins TRBV7-9 to TRBJ2-1; TRBD2 matches at 15 bases. J was trimmed by 0 bases and V by 5 bases; bases with no gene match: 5. Looked up from germline, CDR1 is SEHNR and CDR2 is FQNEAQ (reference sequence). The CDR3 sequence is 18 residues long.

As regards this clone: In this CDR3 the conserved last residue, phenylalanine or tryptophan, is missing, so a read error is likely. This rearrangement joins TRBV5-1 to TRBJ2-7; possibly TRBD1 for D (5 bases). Germline V gene sequence: CDR1 SGHRS, CDR2 YFSETQ. V gave up 1 base and J gave up 6 bases, with 14 bases separating them. CDR3 length: 14 residues. This CDR3 is CASSLSDSKGEQYL. In DNA, the CDR3 is TGCGCCAGCAGCTTGTCCGACAGTAAGGGCGAGCAGTACCTC.

The chain employs TRBV5-4 and TRBJ1-4, with 9 bases fitting TRBD1. From germline, CDR1 is SGHNT and CDR2 YYREEE (reference sequence). J was trimmed by 5 bases and V by 3 bases; bases with no gene match: 2. CDR3 size: 14 residues. The CDR3 DNA reads TGTGCCAGCAGCTCCGGGACAGGGAATGAAAAACTGTTTTTT. Its translation: CASSSGTGNEKLFF.

This clone was observed once. The CDR3 DNA reads as TGCAGCGTAACCGGGACAGCGGCCCCCAGGTATGGCTACACCTTC. It codes for CSVTGTAAPRYGYTF. This chain connects TRBV29-1 to TRBJ1-2; 7 nucleotides line up with TRBD1. Trimming removed 6 bases from V and 5 bases from J; junction bases left unmatched: 15. Per the germline V gene, CDR1 is SQVTM and CDR2 is ANQGSEA. The CDR3 sequence is 15 residues long.

This clone was seen once. The chain links TRBV6-1 to TRBJ2-7; possible D gene TRBD2, 6 bases. Looked up from germline, CDR1 is MNHNS and CDR2 is SASEGT. This CDR3 is 13 amino acids long. V was clipped by 8 bases and J by 3 bases, with 14 bases between them. The CDR3 coding sequence is TGTGCCAGCTCTAGCGCCCGGAACTACGAGCAGTACTTC. This gives the protein CASSSARNYEQYF.

V and J are TRBV6-6 and TRBJ2-7; TRBD1 matches at 9 bases. The germline gives CDR1 MNHNY, CDR2 SVGAGI (reference sequence). The V and J ends lost 10 bases and 9 bases, in that order; junction bases with no gene match: 13. This CDR3 spans 13 amino acids. CDR3 sequence reads: CATGRDRDSRQYF. The CDR3 DNA sequence: TGTGCCACCGGTAGGGACAGGGACTCTAGGCAGTACTTC.

This clone showed up just once. This CDR3 is also generated by other DNA sequences in the sample. The chain is built from TRBV7-9 and TRBJ1-3, with D perhaps matching TRBD1 (6 bases). The germline V gene has CDR1 SEHNR and CDR2 FQNEAQ (reference sequence). The CDR3 sequence is 14 residues long. V lost 5 bases to trimming and J lost 1 base, with 9 bases between them. The CDR3: CASSPRGSGNTIYF. CDR3 in DNA: TGTGCCAGCAGCCCCAGGGGATCTGGAAACACCATATATTTT.

The J gene is TRBJ2-3, the V gene TRBV5-1, with a weak D call TRBD1 (6 bases). V was trimmed by 1 base and J by 4 bases, leaving 13 bases between them. The CDR3 sequence is 15 residues long. In germline, CDR1 is SGHRS, CDR2 YFSETQ. The CDR3 nucleotides read TGCGCCAGCAGCTTGCCGGACAGCTCGGCAGATACGCAGTATTTT. It codes for CASSLPDSSADTQYF.